One and the same sample provided the 28 T cell receptor beta chains below, sequenced in a study of T cell repertoires in cytomegalovirus infection. MiXCR was run by TCRdb on the reads, yielding one entry per CDR3 protein. The sample records hundreds of thousands of distinct CDR3 sequences, roughly 36% being singletons. No antigen has been identified for these receptors. Here the sequenced sample was cultured PBMCs, taken from culture after CMV antigen stimulation. The receptors were gathered from a human donor in good health (CMV status not recorded). Some clones in this sample may be carry-over from other donors' samples.

The chain employs TRBV7-9 and TRBJ2-1, with 10 bases matching TRBD2. After removal of 5 bases from V and 5 bases from J, the junction contained 9 bases not matched to a gene. Germline assignment: CDR1 SEHNR and CDR2 FQNEAQ (reference sequence). This CDR3 spans 16 amino acids. In DNA form, the CDR3 reads TGTGCCAGCAGCCCCTGGACTAGCGGAGAAAACAATGAGCAGTTCTTC. Amino acids: CASSPWTSGENNEQFF.

The V gene is TRBV10-3, the J gene TRBJ1-1; 9 bases are shared with TRBD1. CDR1 is ENHRY and CDR2 is SYGVKD in the germline V gene. The CDR3 totals 13 residues. V was pared by 7 bases and J by 1 base, with 1 base of the junction left unmatched. The CDR3 bases are TGTGCCATCAAGGGACAGGGGAACACTGAAGCTTTCTTT. This encodes CAIKGQGNTEAFF.

V and J are TRBV5-4 and TRBJ2-3, with TRBD2 matching over 9 bases. This CDR3 region has 14 residues. V trimming: 2 bases; J trimming: 4 bases; junction bases outside the gene matches: 2. The germline CDR1 and CDR2 sequences are SGHNT and YYREEE (reference sequence). CDR3 in amino acids: CASSFSGSSDTQYF. The CDR3 bases are TGTGCCAGCAGCTTTAGCGGGAGTTCAGATACGCAGTATTTT. Full variable domain (outside the CDR3, taken from reference TRBV5-4 and TRBJ2-3): ETGVTQSPTHLIKTRGQQVTLRCSSQSGHNTVSWYQQALGQGPQFIFQYYREEENGRGNFPPRFSGLQFPNYSSELNVNALELDDSALYLCASSFSGSSDTQYFGPGTRLTVL.

The CDR3 DNA follows: TGTGCCAGCACCAATAGGAGGGGCTCCTACGAGCAGTACTTC. Translated: CASTNRRGSYEQYF. This chain joins TRBV7-2 and TRBJ2-7, with D possibly TRBD2 on 6 matching bases. Per germline, CDR1 SGHTA and CDR2 FQGNSA. Trimming stripped 7 bases from V and 0 bases from J, with 13 bases between. The length of the CDR3 is 14 residues.

This clonotype was detected ten times or more. The chain uses TRBV7-8 and TRBJ1-4; 10 nucleotides match TRBD1. This CDR3 spans 18 amino acids. Germline CDR1 reads SGHVS; CDR2 reads FQNEAQ. Germline trimming cut 2 bases from V and 2 bases from J; bases unmatched to any gene: 8. CDR3 DNA sequence: TGTGCCAGCAGCTTAAGCTCCCGGGACAGGGGTACTAATGAAAAACTGTTTTTT. This gives the protein CASSLSSRDRGTNEKLFF.

The J gene is TRBJ2-3, the V gene TRBV6-8; the D gene is possibly TRBD2 (6 bases). Germline CDR1 and CDR2: MNHGY and SAAAGT. The CDR3 runs to 16 residues. V lost 0 bases to trimming and J lost 6 bases, with 16 bases between them. CDR3 bases: TGTGCCAGCAGTTACTCGCAGCGGGCCTACGCGGATACGCAGTATTTT. Translating it yields CASSYSQRAYADTQYF.

This clonotype was observed a few times. The chain carries TRBV28 and TRBJ1-6; perhaps TRBD1 as D (5 bases). The V gene's germline CDR1 is MDHEN and CDR2 SYDVKM. The V and J ends lost 8 bases and 9 bases respectively, with 17 bases between them. The CDR3 length is 14 residues. This chain's CDR3 is CASRDPKHSSPLHF. CDR3 bases: TGTGCCAGCCGGGACCCCAAGCACAGTTCACCCCTCCACTTT.

This clonotype was picked up many times. This chain uses TRBV7-2 with TRBJ2-3, with 7 bases that match TRBD2. The CDR3 contains 13 residues. The V gene's germline CDR1 is SGHTA and CDR2 FQGNSA. The J segment lost 8 bases and the V segment lost 3 bases, leaving 5 bases of the junction unmatched. DNA for the CDR3: TGTGCCAGCAGCTTGAGGGGAGGGGTTACGCAGTATTTT. Its protein is CASSLRGGVTQYF.

This clonotype occurred a few times. J is TRBJ1-5 and V is TRBV5-5, with 10 bases identical to TRBD1. Per germline, CDR1 SGHKS and CDR2 YYEKEE (reference sequence). The CDR3 runs 14 residues. V lost 4 bases to trimming and J lost 5 bases; unmatched junction nucleotides: 3. CDR3 amino acids: CASSDRGLDQPQHF. The CDR3 DNA follows: TGTGCCAGCAGCGACAGGGGGCTCGATCAGCCCCAGCATTTT.

The chain is built from TRBV12-3 or TRBV12-4 and TRBJ1-3; a possible D gene is TRBD1 (6 bases). The CDR3 length is 14 residues. Trimming cost V 5 bases and J 4 bases, with 12 bases left between them. For the CDR3, the DNA is TGTGCCAGCAGTCAAGGGACACCGGGAAACACCATATATTTT. Protein product: CASSQGTPGNTIYF.

This clonotype occurred a few times. The gene calls are TRBV2 and TRBJ2-3; D is unclear. V was shortened by 1 base and J by 2 bases, with 7 bases between the two germline ends. Germline V gene sequence: CDR1 SNHLY, CDR2 FYNNEI. This CDR3 has 14 amino acids. The CDR3 DNA reads as TGTGCCAGCAGTGAAGGGCCCCTCACAGATACGCAGTATTTT. The encoded protein is CASSEGPLTDTQYF.

V is TRBV5-5 and J is TRBJ2-1; unclear D gene. In germline, CDR1 is SGHKS, CDR2 YYEKEE (reference sequence). The CDR3 totals 16 residues. V was clipped by 6 bases and J by 7 bases, with 23 bases between them. CDR3 residues: CASTPVTGGVGNEQFF. As DNA, the CDR3 is TGTGCCAGCACCCCGGTTACTGGTGGGGTGGGGAATGAGCAGTTCTTC. The whole variable domain, remainder taken from reference TRBV5-5 and TRBJ2-1, is DAGVTQSPTHLIKTRGQQVTLRCSPISGHKSVSWYQQVLGQGPQFIFQYYEKEERGRGNFPDRFSARQFPNYSSELNVNALLLGDSALYLCASTPVTGGVGNEQFFGPGTRLTVL.

V is TRBV12-3 or TRBV12-4 and J is TRBJ1-1; D might be TRBD1 (5 bases). Trimming took 5 bases from V and 6 from J, leaving 25 bases between them. The CDR3 runs to 17 residues. CDR3 in amino acids: CASSALVSRAGSPEAFF. For the CDR3, the DNA is TGTGCCAGCAGTGCCCTGGTTAGCAGGGCAGGATCGCCTGAAGCTTTCTTT.

This clonotype was detected only a few times. The chain joins TRBV7-8 to TRBJ2-6; TRBD1 might be the D (8 bases). With 5 bases removed from V and 0 bases from J, the gap between germline ends came to 17 bases. The V gene's germline CDR1 is SGHVS and CDR2 FQNEAQ. The CDR3 length is 18 residues. In DNA, the CDR3 is TGTGCCAGCAGCATGGGGGGGGACAGGAACTCTGGGGCCAACGTCCTGACTTTC. Translation: CASSMGGDRNSGANVLTF.

The chain combines TRBV19 with TRBJ1-2, with TRBD1 matching 7 bases. The V gene's germline CDR1 is LNHDA and CDR2 SQIVND (reference sequence). The CDR3 totals 15 residues. The ends lost 4 bases at V and 6 bases at J; junction bases unmatched: 11. In DNA form, the CDR3 reads TGTGCCAGTAGTACTCGGACAGGTCAGGGCAATGGCTACACCTTC. Encoded protein: CASSTRTGQGNGYTF.

In this sample, this clonotype turned up a few times. The genes are TRBV20-1 and TRBJ2-7; TRBD1 aligns across 7 bases. Germline-derived CDR1 and CDR2 are DFQATT and SNEGSKA (reference sequence). This CDR3 spans 13 amino acids. The V and J ends lost 6 bases and 4 bases, in that order; junction bases with no gene match: 9. CDR3 DNA: TGCAGTGCCAACGCCGGGACAGCATACGAGCAGTACTTC. This sequence encodes CSANAGTAYEQYF.

Note on this clonotype: Without the conserved terminal phenylalanine or tryptophan, this CDR3 likely stems from a read error. The rearrangement uses TRBV12-3 or TRBV12-4 and TRBJ2-1; 7 bases align to TRBD2. This CDR3 spans 13 amino acids. V lost 5 bases to trimming and J lost 4 bases; unmatched junction nucleotides: 2. This CDR3 reads CASSVSGYNEQFL. CDR3 bases: TGTGCCAGCAGTGTTAGCGGGTACAATGAGCAGTTCTTG.

This clonotype showed up many times. This rearrangement joins TRBV7-2 to TRBJ2-3, with a possible D match to TRBD2 (6 bases). Trimming cost V 4 bases and J 2 bases, with 10 bases left between them. CDR3 length: 14 amino acids. Germline lookup yields CDR1 SGHTA and CDR2 FQGNSA. The CDR3 region has the DNA TGTGCCAGCAGCTCCCGGGGGTTCACAGATACGCAGTATTTT. Translation gives CASSSRGFTDTQYF.

This clonotype was found many times. The chain is built from TRBV7-9 and TRBJ2-5; D perhaps matches TRBD1 (6 bases). CDR1 and CDR2 from the germline V gene are SEHNR and FQNEAQ (reference sequence). Trimming took 2 bases from V and 7 from J, leaving 14 bases between them. This CDR3 is 14 amino acids long. The CDR3 nucleotides read TGTGCCAGCAGCTTAACAGGGAATTTAGGGACCCAGTACTTC. Its translation is CASSLTGNLGTQYF.

The chain joins TRBV2 to TRBJ2-2; no definite D call. V was trimmed by 7 bases and J by 1 base, leaving 10 bases between them. Germline V lookup: CDR1 SNHLY, CDR2 FYNNEI. The CDR3 extends over 14 amino acids. The CDR3 reads CASIADWNTGELFF. The CDR3 DNA is TGTGCCAGCATTGCGGATTGGAACACCGGGGAGCTGTTTTTT.

This clonotype was seen more than once but under ten times. The V and J genes are TRBV6-1 and TRBJ2-1; 7 bases agree with TRBD1. CDR1 and CDR2 (germline): MNHNS, SASEGT. This CDR3 is built from 14 residues. With 6 bases clipped from V and 5 bases from J, the junction kept 7 bases outside the gene matches. The CDR3: CASRTSDRNNEQFF. The DNA for the CDR3 is TGTGCCAGCAGGACATCGGACAGGAACAATGAGCAGTTCTTC.

The chain links TRBV29-1 to TRBJ1-4; D is ambiguous. Per the germline V gene, CDR1 is SQVTM and CDR2 is ANQGSEA. The CDR3 contains 11 residues. The germline V and J ends were trimmed by 5 bases and 8 bases, with 9 bases remaining between them. The chain's CDR3 is CSVLFGEKLFF. The CDR3 DNA sequence: TGCAGCGTTTTATTCGGGGAAAAACTGTTTTTT.

CDR3: CASSRDPSFGTQYF. In DNA form, the CDR3 reads TGTGCCAGCAGCAGGGATCCTTCGTTTGGGACCCAGTACTTC. V is TRBV6-1 and J is TRBJ2-5; weak D call: TRBD1 (5 bases). There are 14 residues in the CDR3. Germline V gene sequence: CDR1 MNHNS, CDR2 SASEGT. V lost 6 bases and J lost 7, with 18 bases in between.

The chain has TRBV6-4 and TRBJ1-5, with D maybe TRBD1 (5 bases). CDR3 length equals 16 residues. V shed 6 bases and J shed 2 bases, with 17 bases lying between them. In germline, CDR1 is MRHNA, CDR2 SNTAGT. CDR3 in DNA: TGTGCCAGCAGGGTCGTTGGGGCCCCCGGCAATCAGCCCCAGCATTTT. Its translation is CASRVVGAPGNQPQHF.

V gene TRBV29-1 combines with J gene TRBJ1-1, with 7 bases that match TRBD1. The CDR3 spans 13 residues. In germline, CDR1 is SQVTM, CDR2 ANQGSEA. The CDR3 reads CRAGAHRGTEAFF. In DNA, the CDR3 is TGCAGAGCCGGGGCCCACAGGGGCACTGAAGCTTTCTTT.

The sample holds a few counts of this clonotype. The chain uses TRBV7-2 and TRBJ2-5; D is undetermined. The CDR3 contains 12 residues. The germline gives CDR1 SGHTA, CDR2 FQGNSA. Trimming stripped 1 base from V and 5 bases from J, with 5 bases between. Written as DNA, the CDR3 is TGTGCCAGCAGCTTAGAGGTGGAGACCCAGTACTTC. Translating gives CASSLEVETQYF.

For the CDR3, the DNA is TGTGCCAGCAGCCAAGGGAGCCAGGGAAATCAGCCCCAGCATTTT. This gives the protein CASSQGSQGNQPQHF. The chain links TRBV3-1 to TRBJ1-5, with a weak D call TRBD1 (5 bases). V was trimmed by 1 base and J by 4 bases, leaving 11 bases between them. Per germline, CDR1 LGHDT and CDR2 YNNKEL (reference sequence). The CDR3 totals 15 residues.

Only a few counts were recorded for this clonotype. The chain is built from TRBV11-1 and TRBJ2-2; 7 nucleotides match TRBD2. CDR3 length equals 16 residues. Germline-derived CDR1 and CDR2 are SGHAT and FQDESV (reference sequence). Trimming at V came to 5 bases and at J to 0 bases, leaving 6 bases not matched to a gene. This CDR3 reads CASSPLAETNTGELFF. The CDR3 DNA reads as TGTGCCAGCAGCCCCCTAGCGGAAACGAACACCGGGGAGCTGTTTTTT. The variable domain in full, with the rest retrieved from reference TRBV11-1 and TRBJ2-2, is EAEVAQSPRYKITEKSQAVAFWCDPISGHATLYWYRQILGQGPELLVQFQDESVVDDSQLPKDRFSAERLKGVDSTLKIQPAELGDSAMYLCASSPLAETNTGELFFGEGSRLTVL.